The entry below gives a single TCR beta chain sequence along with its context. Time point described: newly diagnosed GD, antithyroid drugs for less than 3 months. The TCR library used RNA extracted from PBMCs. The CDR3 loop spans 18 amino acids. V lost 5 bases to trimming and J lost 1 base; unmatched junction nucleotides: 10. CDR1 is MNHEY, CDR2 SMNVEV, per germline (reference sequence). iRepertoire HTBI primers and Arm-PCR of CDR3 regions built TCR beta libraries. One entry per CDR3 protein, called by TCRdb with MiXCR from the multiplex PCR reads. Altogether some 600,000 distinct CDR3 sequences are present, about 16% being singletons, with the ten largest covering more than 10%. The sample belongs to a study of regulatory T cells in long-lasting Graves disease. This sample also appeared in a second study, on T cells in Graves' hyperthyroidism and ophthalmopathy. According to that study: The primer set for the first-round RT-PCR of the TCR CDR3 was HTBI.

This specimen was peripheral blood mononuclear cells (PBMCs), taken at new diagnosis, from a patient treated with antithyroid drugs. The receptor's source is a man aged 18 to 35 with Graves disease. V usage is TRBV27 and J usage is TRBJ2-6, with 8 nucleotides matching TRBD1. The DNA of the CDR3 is TGTGCCAGCAGTCCATTTCAGGGGGCCTTGTCTGGGGCCAACGTCCTGACTTTC. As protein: CASSPFQGALSGANVLTF.